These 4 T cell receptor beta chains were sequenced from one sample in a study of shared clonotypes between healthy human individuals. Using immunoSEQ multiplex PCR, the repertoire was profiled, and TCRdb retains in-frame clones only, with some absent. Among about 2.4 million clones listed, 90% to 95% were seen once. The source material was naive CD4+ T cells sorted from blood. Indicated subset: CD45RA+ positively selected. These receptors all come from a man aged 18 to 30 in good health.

CDR3 DNA: TGTGCCAGCAGTCGCACAGGGAAAGGGGAGACCCAGTACTTC. Translating gives CASSRTGKGETQYF. The rearrangement links TRBV7-6 to TRBJ2-5, with a tentative D call TRBD1 (6 bases). Trimming cost V 6 bases and J 5 bases, with 16 bases left between them. This CDR3 comprises 14 residues. CDR1 SGHVS and CDR2 FNYEAQ come from the germline V gene.

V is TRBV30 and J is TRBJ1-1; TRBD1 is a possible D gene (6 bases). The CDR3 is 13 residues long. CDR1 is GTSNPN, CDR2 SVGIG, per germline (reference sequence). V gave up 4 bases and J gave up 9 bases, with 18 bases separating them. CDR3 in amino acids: CAWTQSPGQKAFF. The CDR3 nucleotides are TGTGCCTGGACCCAATCGCCCGGACAGAAAGCTTTCTTT.

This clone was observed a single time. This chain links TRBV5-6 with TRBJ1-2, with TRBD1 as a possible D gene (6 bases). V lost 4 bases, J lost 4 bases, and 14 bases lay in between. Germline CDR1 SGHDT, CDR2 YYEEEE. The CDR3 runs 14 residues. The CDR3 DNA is TGTGCCAGCAGCCCCGGGGGGGCTGGCTATGGCTACACCTTC. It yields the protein CASSPGGAGYGYTF.

CDR3 in DNA: TGTGCCAGCTCACCAATCGCTCCTAGCCAACAAGAGACCCAGTACTTC. As protein: CASSPIAPSQQETQYF. V usage is TRBV18 and J usage is TRBJ2-5; perhaps TRBD2 as D (5 bases). Germline CDR1 is KGHSH and CDR2 is LQKENI. Trimming left V 2 bases short and J 2 bases short, with 15 bases between. The CDR3 has 16 amino acids. Complete variable domain (other parts from reference TRBV18 and TRBJ2-5): NAGVMQNPRHLVRRRGQEARLRCSPMKGHSHVYWYRQLPEEGLKFMVYLQKENIIDESGMPKERFSAEFPKEGPSILRIQQVVRGDSAAYFCASSPIAPSQQETQYFGPGTRLLVL.